The 29 T cell receptor beta chains listed next were all sequenced from one sample in a study of blood T cell repertoires in COVID-19. This table comes from immunoSEQ multiplex PCR, and its TCRdb copy is limited to in-frame clones, with some not included. This table has about 27,000 clones, around four fifths appearing once. The sequenced sample was peripheral blood. The receptors derive from a man aged 70 or older with acute or convalescent COVID-19.

The chain joins TRBV29-1 to TRBJ2-1; 9 bases fit TRBD2. CDR1 SQVTM and CDR2 ANQGSEA come from the germline V gene. J gave up 0 bases and V 1 base, and 7 bases lay outside the gene matches. The CDR3 runs to 17 residues. CDR3 region: CSVEGLAVPSSYNEQFF. DNA of the CDR3: TGCAGCGTTGAAGGACTAGCGGTCCCTAGCTCCTACAATGAGCAGTTCTTC.

The CDR3 DNA reads as TGTGCCACCATGGGGCGGGAGGACGCCTACGAGCAGTACTTC. Its protein product is CATMGREDAYEQYF. This chain joins TRBV10-3 and TRBJ2-7; 8 bases line up with TRBD2. The germline CDR1 and CDR2 sequences are ENHRY and SYGVKD. The CDR3 extends over 14 amino acids. V dropped 10 bases and J dropped 2; count of bases not matched to a gene: 10.

This chain links TRBV7-6 with TRBJ2-7; 8 bases fit TRBD1. Germline trimming cut 4 bases from V and 3 bases from J; bases unmatched to any gene: 2. The CDR3 is 13 amino acids. Germline CDR1 and CDR2: SGHVS and FNYEAQ. The CDR3, as DNA: TGTGCCAGCAGCTCACAGGGGGGCTACGAGCAGTACTTC. This translates into CASSSQGGYEQYF.

The chain joins TRBV7-8 to TRBJ1-1, with TRBD1 identical over 9 bases. In germline, CDR1 is SGHVS, CDR2 FQNEAQ. V lost 4 bases and J lost 5; bases outside the gene matches: 8. There are 15 residues in the CDR3. CDR3 coding DNA: TGTGCCAGCAGCTCCGGGACAGGGCCAGTTACTGAAGCTTTCTTT. Its protein product is CASSSGTGPVTEAFF.

The DNA of the CDR3 is TGTGCCAGCAGTTCCAGGGGGAGCACCGGGGAGCTGTTTTTT. Encoded protein: CASSSRGSTGELFF. The genes are TRBV28 and TRBJ2-2, with 7 bases that match TRBD1. The J segment lost 4 bases and the V segment lost 4 bases, leaving 3 bases of the junction unmatched. CDR1 and CDR2 from the germline V gene are MDHEN and SYDVKM. CDR3 size: 14 residues. The full variable domain, in which reference TRBV28 and TRBJ2-2 provide the parts outside the CDR3, is DVKVTQSSRYLVKRTGEKVFLECVQDMDHENMFWYRQDPGLGLRLIYFSYDVKMKEKGDIPEGYSVSREKKERFSLILESASTNQTSMYLCASSSRGSTGELFFGEGSRLTVL.

The gene calls are TRBV28 and TRBJ1-5, with 9 bases identical to TRBD1. V gave up 6 bases and J gave up 1 base; unmatched junction bases: 7. The CDR3 contains 16 residues. Germline V lookup: CDR1 MDHEN, CDR2 SYDVKM. CDR3 protein: CASRWGQGGSNQPQHF. For the CDR3, the DNA is TGTGCCAGCAGATGGGGACAGGGTGGGAGCAATCAGCCCCAGCATTTT. Full variable domain (remainder filled in from reference TRBV28 and TRBJ1-5): DVKVTQSSRYLVKRTGEKVFLECVQDMDHENMFWYRQDPGLGLRLIYFSYDVKMKEKGDIPEGYSVSREKKERFSLILESASTNQTSMYLCASRWGQGGSNQPQHFGDGTRLSIL.

The DNA for the CDR3 is TGTGCCAGCAGTCCCGGAAGAAGGTCGGGTTCACCCCTCCACTTT. Its protein is CASSPGRRSGSPLHF. The chain links TRBV27 to TRBJ1-6; D not certain. V shed 5 bases and J shed 9 bases, with 17 bases lying between them. CDR3 length equals 15 residues. CDR1 MNHEY and CDR2 SMNVEV come from the germline V gene (reference sequence).

This chain uses TRBV5-1 with TRBJ2-2; TRBD2 might be the D (7 bases). The germline V and J ends were trimmed by 7 bases and 6 bases, with 22 bases remaining between them. The CDR3 contains 16 residues. The germline V gene encodes CDR1 SGHRS and CDR2 YFSETQ. CDR3 DNA: TGCGCCAGCGATGGCCGGGGGGCCGGGAGTCCCGGGGAGCTGTTTTTT. It yields the protein CASDGRGAGSPGELFF.

V is TRBV30 and J is TRBJ2-1, with D tentatively TRBD2 (7 bases). Between the trimmed V and J ends, which lost 0 bases and 2 bases, there was a span of 14 bases. Germline V gene data show CDR1 as GTSNPN and CDR2 as SVGIG (reference sequence). The CDR3 covers 16 residues. CDR3 amino acids: CAWSVGGGQPYNEQFF. The CDR3 DNA reads TGTGCCTGGAGTGTAGGCGGGGGCCAACCCTACAATGAGCAGTTCTTC.

This clone was recorded a few times. The chain has TRBV11-2 and TRBJ1-4; 7 nucleotides match TRBD1. Germline V gene lookup returns CDR1 SGHAT and CDR2 FQNNGV. The CDR3 has 15 amino acids. J was trimmed by 8 bases and V by 4 bases; bases with no gene match: 10. In DNA form, the CDR3 reads TGTGCCAGCAGCTCCTCGACAGGGCGTGGAGAAAAACTGTTTTTT. This gives the protein CASSSSTGRGEKLFF.

The gene calls are TRBV27 and TRBJ2-1; possible D gene TRBD2, 5 bases. Per the germline V gene, CDR1 is MNHEY and CDR2 is SMNVEV (reference sequence). This CDR3 region has 13 residues. Trimming cost V 3 bases and J 8 bases, with 11 bases left between them. The CDR3 DNA reads TGTGCCAGCAGTTTCCTCGGGGTTGATGAGCAGTTCTTC. This codes for CASSFLGVDEQFF.

This clone was seen only a few times. The chain couples TRBV7-2 to TRBJ1-5; weak D call: TRBD1 (5 bases). Germline V CDR1 and CDR2: SGHTA, FQGNSA. V shed 5 bases and J shed 0 bases, with 11 bases lying between them. CDR3 length: 15 amino acids. The CDR3 region is CASSLTVNSNQPQHF. The CDR3 DNA reads as TGTGCCAGCAGCCTGACAGTTAATAGCAATCAGCCCCAGCATTTT.

CDR3 nucleotides: TGTGCCAGCAGCCAAGAAAAGGGGGAGTTTATCCCCCTCCACTTT. It translates to CASSQEKGEFIPLHF. This chain connects TRBV4-2 to TRBJ1-6; possible D gene TRBD1, 6 bases. Germline CDR1 LGHNA, CDR2 YNFKEQ. There are 15 residues in the CDR3. V gave up 0 bases and J gave up 13 bases, with 16 bases separating them.

The genes are TRBV6-4 and TRBJ2-1; 9 bases match TRBD2. Germline CDR1 and CDR2: MRHNA and SNTAGT. The CDR3 totals 16 residues. V lost 8 bases to trimming and J lost 4 bases; unmatched junction nucleotides: 12. CDR3: CASGGWVAGAYNEQFF. The DNA for the CDR3 is TGTGCCAGCGGGGGTTGGGTAGCGGGGGCTTACAATGAGCAGTTCTTC.

The chain links TRBV5-1 to TRBJ2-7; tentatively, D is TRBD1 (6 bases). Trimming took 8 bases from V and 1 from J, leaving 10 bases between them. Germline V CDR1 and CDR2: SGHRS, YFSETQ. The CDR3 runs to 12 residues. The CDR3 nucleotides read TGCGCCAGTCGGGACACATCCTACGAGCAGTACTTC. Residues: CASRDTSYEQYF. The whole variable domain, remainder taken from reference TRBV5-1 and TRBJ2-7, is KAGVTQTPRYLIKTRGQQVTLSCSPISGHRSVSWYQQTPGQGLQFLFEYFSETQRNKGNFPGRFSGRQFSNSRSEMNVSTLELGDSALYLCASRDTSYEQYFGPGTRLTVT.

A single count supports this clone. The chain combines TRBV7-2 with TRBJ2-3; D possibly corresponds to TRBD1 (7 bases). In germline, CDR1 is SGHTA, CDR2 FQGNSA. The CDR3 has 14 amino acids. V was pared by 8 bases and J by 4 bases, with 16 bases between. CDR3 in amino acids: CASGRSRGADTQYF. The CDR3, as DNA: TGTGCCAGCGGCCGGTCCAGGGGGGCAGATACGCAGTATTTT.

The chain couples TRBV11-2 to TRBJ2-3, with D perhaps TRBD2 (5 bases). Looked up from germline, CDR1 is SGHAT and CDR2 is FQNNGV. The CDR3 has 15 amino acids. Trimming pared 5 bases from V and 2 bases from J, leaving 14 bases between. The CDR3, as DNA: TGTGCCAGCAGCCCCCGGGATCCCATCACAGATACGCAGTATTTT. Residues: CASSPRDPITDTQYF.

The V and J genes are TRBV2 and TRBJ2-7, with D tentatively TRBD1 (5 bases). This CDR3 contains 12 residues. Germline V gene sequence: CDR1 SNHLY, CDR2 FYNNEI. V gave up 6 bases and J gave up 6 bases, with 12 bases separating them. The CDR3 nucleotides read TGTGCCAGCAGCCGACAGTCCGGCGAGCAGTACTTC. Protein sequence: CASSRQSGEQYF.

The chain has TRBV6-5 and TRBJ2-1; 9 nucleotides line up with TRBD1. V lost 7 bases, J lost 5 bases, and 9 bases stayed unmatched. The CDR3 has 15 residues. Looked up from germline, CDR1 is MNHEY and CDR2 is SVGAGI. CDR3 sequence reads: CASTRDREGDNEQFF. DNA for the CDR3: TGTGCCAGCACCAGGGACAGGGAAGGTGACAATGAGCAGTTCTTC.

The chain uses TRBV7-8 and TRBJ2-3; TRBD2 matches 11 bases. This CDR3 is 16 amino acids long. With 1 base clipped from V and 5 bases from J, the junction kept 5 bases outside the gene matches. CDR1 is SGHVS and CDR2 is FQNEAQ in the germline V gene. CDR3 region: CASSLVAGGPVDTQYF. The DNA for the CDR3 is TGTGCCAGCAGCTTAGTAGCGGGGGGGCCGGTAGATACGCAGTATTTT. The full variable domain, completed using reference TRBV7-8 and TRBJ2-3, is GAGVSQSPRYKVAKRGQDVALRCDPISGHVSLFWYQQALGQGPEFLTYFQNEAQLDKSGLPSDRFFAERPEGSVSTLKIQRTQQEDSAVYLCASSLVAGGPVDTQYFGPGTRLTVL.

The chain couples TRBV7-8 to TRBJ2-3; 7 bases agree with TRBD2. CDR1 SGHVS and CDR2 FQNEAQ come from the germline V gene. Trimming cost V 5 bases and J 0 bases; bases outside gene matches: 11. The CDR3 runs 17 residues. The CDR3 DNA reads TGTGCCAGCAGCCTTGGGGCTAGCGGAACTAGCACAGATACGCAGTATTTT. Translated, it gives CASSLGASGTSTDTQYF. Looking up the rest from reference TRBV7-8 and TRBJ2-3 gives the full variable domain: GAGVSQSPRYKVAKRGQDVALRCDPISGHVSLFWYQQALGQGPEFLTYFQNEAQLDKSGLPSDRFFAERPEGSVSTLKIQRTQQEDSAVYLCASSLGASGTSTDTQYFGPGTRLTVL.

CDR3 DNA sequence: TGTGCCACCAGCAGAGAGCTGGGGGGAAATCAGCCCCAGCATTTT. This encodes CATSRELGGNQPQHF. The chain uses TRBV15 and TRBJ1-5; a possible D gene is TRBD1 (5 bases). V lost 0 bases and J lost 4, with 10 bases in between. The germline V gene has CDR1 LNHNV and CDR2 YYDKDF (reference sequence). The CDR3 loop spans 15 amino acids.

The V and J genes are TRBV7-2 and TRBJ1-2, with 8 positions matching TRBD1. V shed 5 bases, J shed 5 bases, and the junction held 13 bases outside the gene matches. CDR3 size: 16 residues. CDR1 is SGHTA, CDR2 FQGNSA, per germline. The DNA for the CDR3 is TGTGCCAGCAGCAATAGTCCCGGGACAGGACCGTATGGCTACACCTTC. Translated: CASSNSPGTGPYGYTF.

The V call is TRBV3-1 (or the pseudogene TRBV3-2), the J call TRBJ1-5; a possible D gene is TRBD1 (5 bases). V gave up 1 base and J gave up 11 bases, with 15 bases separating them. CDR1 is LGHDT, CDR2 YNNKEL, per germline (reference sequence). This CDR3 has 14 amino acids. The CDR3 DNA reads TGTGCCAGCAGCCAAGGCAGGGTGGGTGCGGCCCAGCATTTT. The encoded protein is CASSQGRVGAAQHF.

The chain carries TRBV3-1 (or the pseudogene TRBV3-2) and TRBJ1-2; 9 bases are shared with TRBD1. The CDR3 sequence is 14 residues long. Trimming took 2 bases from V and 8 from J; bases not matched to a gene: 6. Germline lookup yields CDR1 LGHDT and CDR2 YNNKEL (reference sequence). DNA for the CDR3: TGTGCCAGCAGCCAACGGGACAGGGAGGGAGGCTACACCTTC. Translation gives CASSQRDREGGYTF.

This chain links TRBV27 with TRBJ1-2, with D perhaps matching TRBD1 (5 bases). V lost 4 bases, J lost 2 bases, and 11 bases lay in between. The CDR3 is made up of 14 amino acids. Per germline, CDR1 MNHEY and CDR2 SMNVEV (reference sequence). The CDR3 bases are TGTGCCAGCAGTTCCCGGGGGTCAAACTATGGCTACACCTTC. Protein sequence: CASSSRGSNYGYTF.

The chain uses TRBV28 and TRBJ2-6; D uncertain. The CDR3 contains 17 residues. V was shortened by 6 bases and J by 0 bases, with 15 bases between the two germline ends. Germline V gene data show CDR1 as MDHEN and CDR2 as SYDVKM. CDR3 coding DNA: TGTGCCAGCAGCCGCGGCCCAAGGTACTCTGGGGCCAACGTCCTGACTTTC. Encoded protein: CASSRGPRYSGANVLTF.

This rearrangement joins TRBV7-2 to TRBJ2-7; 9 bases are a match to TRBD2. Trimming removed 5 bases from V and 2 bases from J; junction bases left unmatched: 7. There are 15 residues in the CDR3. Germline assignment: CDR1 SGHTA and CDR2 FQGNSA. The CDR3: CASSPRTSVTYEQYF. The CDR3 DNA reads TGTGCCAGCAGCCCCCGGACTAGCGTAACCTACGAGCAGTACTTC.

In this sample, this clone is medium-sized. The rearrangement uses TRBV5-1 and TRBJ1-6; the D is unclear. Germline V gene data show CDR1 as SGHRS and CDR2 as YFSETQ. Trimming removed 4 bases at V and 9 bases at J, with 8 bases between. This CDR3 contains 12 residues. CDR3 region: CASSREGSPLHF. DNA for the CDR3: TGCGCCAGCAGCCGGGAGGGTTCACCCCTCCACTTT.